What follows are 12 T cell receptor beta chains derived from one specimen sequenced in a study of T cells expressing NK-cell markers. TCRdb re-called the 5' RACE reads and gives one entry per CDR3 protein, without DNA. The sample has 350,000 to 500,000 distinct CDR3 sequences, and its top ten clones hold 7.3%. Sample: blood T cells: a sorted CD56 or NKG2C T cell subset, CD4+ or CD8+ T cells, or bulk PBMC T cells (not recorded which). Receptors originate from a woman aged 18 to 75 in good health.

CDR3 sequence reads: CASSFLDRGTEAFF. The chain is built from TRBV12-3 or TRBV12-4 and TRBJ1-1; TCRdb's D call of TRBD1 is untestable without DNA. This CDR3 is 14 amino acids long.

The J gene is TRBJ1-1, the V gene TRBV6-5. CDR1 is MNHEY, CDR2 SVGAGI, per germline. This CDR3 has 14 residues. The CDR3 here is CASSYNGMNTEAFF.

The chain joins TRBV6-2 or TRBV6-3 to TRBJ2-1; TCRdb's D call of TRBD2 is untestable without DNA. CDR3 length: 17 residues. CDR1 is MNHEY and CDR2 is SVGEGT in the germline V gene. Here the CDR3 reads CASSQPPPTAYDNEQFF.

The chain recombines TRBV6-2 or TRBV6-3 with TRBJ2-2. Germline V gene lookup returns CDR1 MNHEY and CDR2 SVGEGT. The CDR3 runs to 14 residues. The CDR3 sequence: CASSYSADTGELFF.

The gene calls are TRBV12-3 or TRBV12-4 and TRBJ1-2; TCRdb names TRBD1, which stays unverified in the absence of DNA. The CDR3 has 13 residues. CDR3 protein: CASSLPTGQGYTF.

V is TRBV9 and J is TRBJ1-5; TCRdb picks TRBD1, but there is no DNA to check that call. CDR3 length equals 15 residues. The germline CDR1 and CDR2 sequences are SGDLS and YYNGEE. The CDR3 here is CASSVSPGAKQPQHF.

The chain employs TRBV6-2 or TRBV6-3 and TRBJ2-7; as DNA is missing, the TRBD2 call by TCRdb cannot be tested. Germline V gives CDR1 MNHEY, CDR2 SVGEGT. This CDR3 has 16 amino acids. The CDR3 loop reads CASSPGLAGGLGEQYF.

The rearrangement uses TRBV7-2 and TRBJ2-7; TCRdb's D gene call, TRBD1, goes unchecked for lack of DNA. The germline CDR1 and CDR2 sequences are SGHTA and FQGNSA. The CDR3 runs to 15 residues. The CDR3 loop is CASSLGTGGTYEQYF.

V gene TRBV20-1 combines with J gene TRBJ2-1; TCRdb lists TRBD2, though no DNA is available to test this call. Germline CDR1 reads DFQATT; CDR2 reads SNEGSKA (reference sequence). This CDR3 spans 14 amino acids. Here the CDR3 reads CSAQGLVNYNEQFF.

This chain connects TRBV6-1 to TRBJ2-1; TCRdb designates TRBD1, a call that cannot be tested without DNA. The CDR3 contains 18 residues. Germline-derived CDR1 and CDR2 are MNHNS and SASEGT. CDR3 loop: CASSRGQVLSSSYNEQFF.

V and J are TRBV7-8 and TRBJ1-6. The germline CDR1 and CDR2 sequences are SGHVS and FQNEAQ. The CDR3 extends over 17 amino acids. Here the CDR3 reads CASSSLNGSSYNSPLHF.

V is TRBV20-1 and J is TRBJ2-7. The CDR3 contains 12 residues. Germline V gene lookup returns CDR1 DFQATT and CDR2 SNEGSKA (reference sequence). CDR3 amino acids: CSASGVSYEQYF.